The clone carrying this T cell receptor (beta chain) has a handful of counts. The antigen remains unidentified. This record belongs to a study of response to subunit inactivated influenza vaccine. Study-level points and caveats: Authors suggested each seasonal influenza vaccination recruits few new T cells.

The CDR3 covers 16 residues. Trimming took 7 bases from V and 8 from J; bases not matched to a gene: 9. The germline gives CDR1 MDHEN, CDR2 SYDVKM. TCRdb ran MiXCR on the RT-PCR reads and lists one entry per CDR3 protein. Of approximately 700,000 distinct CDR3 sequences in the sample, 15% to 19% were seen once. This specimen was PBMCs from blood, taken roughly 13 days after vaccination. The clonotype comes from a man in his fifties or sixties who received an inactivated influenza vaccine. The rearrangement uses TRBV28 and TRBJ2-1; TRBD2 matches at 15 bases. The CDR3 region has the DNA TGTGCCAGCACGACCCGGACTAGCGGGAGGGTCTATGAGCAGTTCTTC. It encodes CASTTRTSGRVYEQFF.